What follows are 25 T cell receptor beta chains derived from one specimen sequenced in a study of technical replicates of blood from several donors. Profiled with immunoSEQ multiplex PCR; TCRdb holds only in-frame clones, not every one. The table lists 76,000 or so clones, approximately 83% of them singletons. Sample: PBMCs. These receptors all stem from a human donor in good health. Some clones in this sample may be carry-over from other donors' samples.

Of note for this clone: The same CDR3 is also encoded by other DNA sequences in this sample. The chain joins TRBV7-8 to TRBJ2-7; the match to TRBD2 covers 10 bases. This CDR3 is built from 14 residues. The trim removed 2 bases at V and 2 bases at J, leaving 0 bases unmatched. Germline CDR1 reads SGHVS; CDR2 reads FQNEAQ. The CDR3 spells CASSLTSGAYEQYF. In nucleotides, the CDR3 is TGTGCCAGCAGCTTAACTAGCGGGGCCTACGAGCAGTACTTC.

Notes on this clone: The junction and the germline gene differ at one end; a read error may be behind it. DNA of the CDR3: TGCGCCAGCAGCTTGGACCCGCTAGCGGGAGGCCCCTGGAACTTC. This gives the protein CASSLDPLAGGPWNF. The V gene is TRBV5-1, the J gene TRBJ2-7; 11 bases map to TRBD2. The CDR3 spans 15 residues. The germline CDR1 and CDR2 sequences are SGHRS and YFSETQ.

The rearrangement joins TRBV11-3 to TRBJ2-5, with D tentatively TRBD1 (5 bases). The CDR3 loop spans 13 amino acids. The ends were cut back, 5 bases at V and 7 bases at J, with 14 bases in the middle. CDR1 and CDR2 from the germline V gene are SGHNT and YENEEA. CDR3 in DNA: TGTGCCAGCAGCCGAAGCCAGGGTGGGACCCAGTACTTC. Translating gives CASSRSQGGTQYF. The whole variable domain, filled in from reference TRBV11-3 and TRBJ2-5, reads EAGVVQSPRYKIIEKKQPVAFWCNPISGHNTLYWYLQNLGQGPELLIRYENEEAVDDSQLPKDRFSAERLKGVDSTLKIQPAELGDSAVYLCASSRSQGGTQYFGPGTRLLVL.

This clone was seen only a few times. This chain connects TRBV2 to TRBJ2-1, with D tentatively TRBD1 (5 bases). Trimming took 6 bases from V and 7 from J, leaving 16 bases between them. The germline V gene has CDR1 SNHLY and CDR2 FYNNEI. The CDR3 is 14 amino acids. In DNA form, the CDR3 reads TGTGCCAGCAGCCAGGGTGGCGGCTCAAATGAGCAGTTCTTC. Residues: CASSQGGGSNEQFF.

V and J are TRBV6-5 and TRBJ2-7, with 7 positions matching TRBD2. The CDR3 runs 15 residues. Trimming removed 6 bases from V and 0 bases from J; junction bases left unmatched: 8. CDR1 and CDR2 from the germline V gene are MNHEY and SVGAGI. CDR3 nucleotides: TGTGCCAGCAGGAGGGACTATTCAAGCTCCTACGAGCAGTACTTC. Translation gives CASRRDYSSSYEQYF.

The chain joins TRBV11-3 to TRBJ2-7, with 11 positions matching TRBD1. The germline CDR1 and CDR2 sequences are SGHNT and YENEEA. V shed 4 bases, J shed 2 bases, and the junction held 10 bases outside the gene matches. This CDR3 comprises 17 residues. The DNA for the CDR3 is TGTGCCAGCAGCTCCTCTCTGGGGACAGGGGGTCCCTACGAGCAGTACTTC. It codes for CASSSSLGTGGPYEQYF.

This chain joins TRBV4-3 and TRBJ1-1, with D possibly matching TRBD1 (6 bases). This CDR3 comprises 19 residues. Trimming removed 0 bases from V and 0 bases from J, with 20 bases in between. Per germline, CDR1 LGHNA and CDR2 YSLEER. In nucleotides, the CDR3 is TGCGCCAGCAGCCAAGAACCCCAGGGGACGTCCTCTTTGAACACTGAAGCTTTCTTT. Amino acid sequence: CASSQEPQGTSSLNTEAFF.

V is TRBV30 and J is TRBJ2-7; D gene ambiguous. CDR3 size: 11 residues. Trimming took off 2 bases at V and 4 bases at J, with 6 bases between the two ends. CDR1 is GTSNPN and CDR2 is SVGIG in the germline V gene (reference sequence). This CDR3 reads CAWSMAYEQYF. As DNA, the CDR3 is TGTGCCTGGAGTATGGCATACGAGCAGTACTTC.

The table lists this clone with a count of one. This chain joins TRBV27 and TRBJ2-1; maybe TRBD1 (5 bases). The CDR3 is 17 amino acids. Trimming stripped 3 bases from V and 0 bases from J, with 15 bases between. Germline-derived CDR1 and CDR2 are MNHEY and SMNVEV (reference sequence). The CDR3 loop is CASSFLQGHSSYNEQFF. In DNA, the CDR3 is TGTGCCAGCAGTTTTCTTCAGGGCCACAGCTCCTACAATGAGCAGTTCTTC.

This sequence joins TRBV7-3 and TRBJ2-1, with 10 bases lining up with TRBD2. CDR1 and CDR2 from the germline V gene are SGHTA and FQGTGA. After removal of 5 bases from V and 5 bases from J, the junction contained 6 bases not matched to a gene. CDR3 size: 15 residues. The DNA for the CDR3 is TGTGCCAGCAGCCCAGGGGGACTAGCGAACAATGAGCAGTTCTTC. It translates to CASSPGGLANNEQFF.

The V and J genes are TRBV13 and TRBJ2-7; perhaps TRBD1 as D (7 bases). The CDR3 runs to 17 residues. Per the germline V gene, CDR1 is PRHDT and CDR2 is FYEKMQ (reference sequence). V lost 4 bases and J 3 bases, leaving 22 bases between the germline ends. CDR3 DNA: TGTGCCAGCAGCTCGGGTGGAGGGGGCTTGGCCCTCTACGAGCAGTACTTC. Encoded protein: CASSSGGGGLALYEQYF.

The chain uses TRBV27 and TRBJ1-5; 10 nucleotides align to TRBD1. The germline V gene encodes CDR1 MNHEY and CDR2 SMNVEV (reference sequence). V lost 6 bases, J lost 7 bases, and 6 bases stayed unmatched. The CDR3 loop spans 14 amino acids. CDR3: CASSQDRGLQPQHF. The CDR3 coding sequence is TGTGCCAGCAGCCAAGACAGGGGGCTCCAGCCCCAGCATTTT.

The genes are TRBV5-4 and TRBJ2-4, with 12 bases matching TRBD1. Trimming at V came to 0 bases and at J to 1 base, leaving 8 bases not matched to a gene. This CDR3 contains 19 residues. The V gene's germline CDR1 is SGHNT and CDR2 YYREEE (reference sequence). CDR3: CASSLGGTGGVGAKNIQYF. The DNA for the CDR3 is TGTGCCAGCAGCTTGGGCGGGACAGGGGGCGTAGGGGCCAAAAACATTCAGTACTTC.

This chain links TRBV5-1 with TRBJ1-1; D is uncertain. The V gene lost 0 bases and the J gene lost 2 bases, with 8 bases spanning the gap. The CDR3 runs 14 residues. Germline CDR1 SGHRS, CDR2 YFSETQ. The CDR3 protein is CASSLDTTNTEAFF. The CDR3 DNA follows: TGCGCCAGCAGCTTGGATACAACCAACACTGAAGCTTTCTTT.

This chain joins TRBV5-6 and TRBJ2-1, with 11 bases that match TRBD2. CDR1 and CDR2 from the germline V gene are SGHDT and YYEEEE. V lost 1 base, J lost 6 bases, and 3 bases stayed unmatched. The CDR3 covers 15 residues. This chain's CDR3 is CASSLRLAGINEQFF. As DNA, the CDR3 is TGTGCCAGCAGCTTGAGACTAGCGGGGATCAATGAGCAGTTCTTC.

V and J are TRBV2 and TRBJ2-7; 11 bases match TRBD1. V was pared by 4 bases and J by 7 bases, with 9 bases of the junction left unmatched. CDR1 is SNHLY and CDR2 is FYNNEI in the germline V gene. CDR3 length: 15 residues. CDR3 coding DNA: TGTGCCAGCAGTGGGGGCCCGGGACAGGGGGGAGAGCAGTACTTC. Translation gives CASSGGPGQGGEQYF.

This clone was seen just once. J is TRBJ2-7 and V is TRBV19; D might be TRBD1 (6 bases). The CDR3 is 14 amino acids. The V gene lost 1 base and the J gene lost 3 bases, with 10 bases spanning the gap. Germline CDR1 LNHDA, CDR2 SQIVND (reference sequence). DNA for the CDR3: TGTGCCAGTAGTATAGCTGGGGGCGGCTACGAGCAGTACTTC. It specifies CASSIAGGGYEQYF.

The chain recombines TRBV4-3 with TRBJ1-3; D remains ambiguous. CDR3 length: 20 amino acids. The V gene's germline CDR1 is LGHNA and CDR2 YSLEER. Trimming shortened V by 0 bases and J by 7 bases, and 28 bases separated the two germline ends. CDR3: CASSQDPTKKIGRGRNTIYF. CDR3 coding DNA: TGCGCCAGCAGCCAAGACCCCACCAAAAAGATTGGACGGGGTAGGAACACCATATATTTT.

This clone was picked up one time. The J gene is TRBJ2-1, the V gene TRBV11-2; 13 positions match TRBD2. Looked up from germline, CDR1 is SGHAT and CDR2 is FQNNGV. V shed 5 bases, J shed 7 bases, and the junction held 14 bases outside the gene matches. The CDR3 extends over 18 amino acids. CDR3 region: CASSPRLAGGAPGNEQFF. DNA for the CDR3: TGTGCCAGCAGCCCCAGACTAGCGGGAGGAGCGCCTGGTAATGAGCAGTTCTTC. The whole variable domain, filled in from reference TRBV11-2 and TRBJ2-1, reads EAGVAQSPRYKIIEKRQSVAFWCNPISGHATLYWYQQILGQGPKLLIQFQNNGVVDDSQLPKDRFSAERLKGVDSTLKIQPAKLEDSAVYLCASSPRLAGGAPGNEQFFGPGTRLTVL.

This clone has only one observation. This sequence joins TRBV5-1 and TRBJ2-7; 8 bases line up with TRBD2. Losses at the gene ends were 2 bases for V and 4 bases for J; bases not matched to a gene: 2. The CDR3 contains 13 residues. In germline, CDR1 is SGHRS, CDR2 YFSETQ. CDR3 coding DNA: TGCGCCAGCAGCTTTGAGCGGGGGTACGAGCAGTACTTC. Translating it yields CASSFERGYEQYF.

The rearrangement uses TRBV10-3 and TRBJ2-5, with unresolved D. Germline assignment: CDR1 ENHRY and CDR2 SYGVKD. Trimming stripped 0 bases from V and 5 bases from J, with 22 bases between. The CDR3 runs to 18 residues. The CDR3 protein is CAISESNFDHSRRETQYF. In DNA, the CDR3 is TGTGCCATCAGTGAGTCGAATTTTGATCACAGCCGAAGGGAGACCCAGTACTTC.

The chain is built from TRBV10-1 and TRBJ1-2; no firm D call. This CDR3 spans 16 amino acids. Germline V CDR1 and CDR2: WNHNN, SYGVQD (reference sequence). Trimming cost V 6 bases and J 8 bases, with 25 bases left between them. The CDR3 loop is CASRRPRRRVLEGYTF. The CDR3 DNA is TGCGCCAGCAGGCGGCCGAGGAGGCGGGTCCTGGAGGGCTACACCTTC.

This clone showed up just once. This chain joins TRBV5-4 and TRBJ2-7; D remains ambiguous. The V end lost 1 base, the J end lost 5 bases, and 10 bases lay between the germline ends. CDR1 is SGHNT and CDR2 is YYREEE in the germline V gene (reference sequence). The CDR3 is 13 residues long. CDR3 in DNA: TGTGCCAGCAGCTTGCAGTCTCGGGACGAGCAGTACTTC. As protein: CASSLQSRDEQYF.

The rearrangement links TRBV7-6 to TRBJ1-3, with 8 bases identical to TRBD1. CDR1 SGHVS and CDR2 FNYEAQ come from the germline V gene. CDR3 length: 15 residues. V shed 5 bases and J 4 bases; nucleotides not matched to a gene: 7. For the CDR3, the DNA is TGTGCCAGCAGCCTAGAGGACAGGGCAGGAAACACCATATATTTT. The encoded protein is CASSLEDRAGNTIYF.

The gene calls are TRBV5-8 and TRBJ2-3; D possibly corresponds to TRBD2 (5 bases). Between the trimmed V and J ends, which lost 3 bases and 3 bases, there was a span of 17 bases. The CDR3 sequence is 16 residues long. Germline CDR1 SGHTS, CDR2 YDEGEE. CDR3 sequence reads: CASSWAGVSWTDTQYF. CDR3 in DNA: TGTGCCAGCAGCTGGGCCGGGGTCTCATGGACAGATACGCAGTATTTT.